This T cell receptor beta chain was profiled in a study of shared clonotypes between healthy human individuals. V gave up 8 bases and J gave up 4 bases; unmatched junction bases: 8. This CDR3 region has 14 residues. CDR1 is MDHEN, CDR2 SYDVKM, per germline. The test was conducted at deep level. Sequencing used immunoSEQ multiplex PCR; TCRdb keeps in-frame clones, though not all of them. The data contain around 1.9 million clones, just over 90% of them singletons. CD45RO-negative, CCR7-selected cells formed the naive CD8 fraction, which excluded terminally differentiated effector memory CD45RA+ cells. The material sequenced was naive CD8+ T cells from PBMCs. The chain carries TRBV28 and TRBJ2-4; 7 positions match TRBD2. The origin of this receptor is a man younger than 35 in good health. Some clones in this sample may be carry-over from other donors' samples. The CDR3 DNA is TGTGCCAGCCCCTGCGGGAGTGTTAAAAACATTCAGTACTTC. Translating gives CASPCGSVKNIQYF.